These T cell receptor beta chains were read from a single sample in a study of response to subunit inactivated influenza vaccine. In TCRdb, the RT-PCR reads were re-called with MiXCR into one record per CDR3 protein. The table has a few hundred thousand distinct CDR3 sequences, 14% seen once. Material: PBMCs from blood, obtained 11 to 12 days after vaccination. These TCRs come from a man aged 45 to 65 who received an inactivated influenza vaccine. The CDR3 runs from the conserved cysteine through the conserved F or W. Fields, in order: clone size, D gene, V gene, J gene, CDR3 DNA, CDR3 protein. The D gene is left open where the match is weak. Size is omitted from some rows. Given values are once, few, many or a class for expanded clones.

>few|TRBD2|TRBV2|TRBJ2-5
TGTGCCAGCAGCGGACGCGGGAGGGCCGAGGAGACCCAGTACTTC
CASSGRGRAEETQYF
>few|-|TRBV29-1|TRBJ2-5
TGCAGCTGGGGGGGCGGGGCAAGAGGGGAGACCCAGTACTTC
CSWGGGARGETQYF
>few|-|TRBV6-1|TRBJ1-3
TGTGCCAGCAGGGAAGGACGAGCCTCTGGAAACACCATATATTTT
CASREGRASGNTIYF
>-|-|TRBV6-1|TRBJ1-1
TGTGCCAGCAGTGAAAGGTTCATCAACACTGAAGCTTTCTTT
CASSERFINTEAFF
>few|-|TRBV9|TRBJ2-2
TGTGCCAGCAGCGTAGGGGACGGGGAGCTGTTTTTT
CASSVGDGELFF
>few|-|TRBV5-8|TRBJ1-5
TGTGCCAGCAGCTGGGGCGCTCTGGGCAATCAGCCCCAGCATTTT
CASSWGALGNQPQHF
>few|TRBD2|TRBV7-2|TRBJ2-5
TGTGCCAGCAGCACCCGGGGAGCGGGACAAGAGACCCAGTACTTC
CASSTRGAGQETQYF
>-|-|TRBV20-1|TRBJ2-5
TGCAGTGCCCCAGGTCCCGGGGAGAGTATCCAGTACTTC
CSAPGPGESIQYF
>-|TRBD2|TRBV4-3|TRBJ2-1
TGCGCCAGCAGCCTTACTAGCGGGGGAAGGTGGGGTGAGCAGTTCTTC
CASSLTSGGRWGEQFF
>-|-|TRBV5-1|TRBJ1-3
TGCGCCAGCGGCCCTACAGGACACTCTGGAAACACCATATATTTT
CASGPTGHSGNTIYF
>-|TRBD1|TRBV6-2/TRBV6-3|TRBJ1-6
TGTGCCAGCAGTTACGCAGGGGGCGCCTCACCCCTCCACTTT
CASSYAGGASPLHF
>few|-|TRBV20-1|TRBJ1-5
TGCAGTGCGGCCCTACAAGGAGAGATCAGCCCCCAGCATTTT
CSAALQGEISPQHF
>once|-|TRBV10-3|TRBJ2-3
TGTGCCATCAGAAAGACTAGCTGGGGGCTCCGACTCTTCACAGATACGCAGTATTTT
CAIRKTSWGLRLFTDTQYF
>-|TRBD2|TRBV15|TRBJ2-6
TGTGCCACCAGCGCGAGCGGGGGTACTTACTCTGGGGCCAACGTCCTGACTTTC
CATSASGGTYSGANVLTF
>few|-|TRBV28|TRBJ2-7
TGTGCCAGCAGTTTACCCCAAACGAGGTACGAGCAGTACTTC
CASSLPQTRYEQYF
>-|TRBD2|TRBV5-8|TRBJ2-3
TGTGCCAGCAGCTGGACTAGGAGGGTCACAGATACGCAGTATTTT
CASSWTRRVTDTQYF
>-|-|TRBV5-6|TRBJ2-1
TGTGCCAGCACTCCCACGGGACTTCCCTACAATGAGCAGTTCTTC
CASTPTGLPYNEQFF
>-|-|TRBV29-1|TRBJ1-1
TGCAGCGGCTTAAGCGGGGGGTCGAGAAACACTGAAGCTTTCTTT
CSGLSGGSRNTEAFF
>few|TRBD2|TRBV10-3|TRBJ2-4
TGTGCCATCAGTGAGTCGGGGCTAGCGGGAACCTTGAACATTCAGTACTTC
CAISESGLAGTLNIQYF
>many|-|TRBV7-2|TRBJ2-1
TGTGCCACTAGCTCTCCCCCTTACAATGAGCAGTTCTTC
CATSSPPYNEQFF
>few|-|TRBV20-1|TRBJ2-1
TGCAGTGCTAGGGACCCCGCCTACAATGAGCAGTTCTTC
CSARDPAYNEQFF
>few|-|TRBV12-3/TRBV12-4|TRBJ2-5
TGTGCCAGCAGTTTTTTGGGGGCGGGGGAGACCCAGTACTTC
CASSFLGAGETQYF
>-|-|TRBV12-3/TRBV12-4|TRBJ2-1
TGTGCCAGCAGTTTCCTACGGGACCCCGGGGTCCATGAGCAGTTCTTC
CASSFLRDPGVHEQFF
>-|TRBD2|TRBV12-3/TRBV12-4|TRBJ2-1
TGTGCCAGCAGTGCCCAGGGAGCGGGAGGGCCCTTGCAGTTCTTC
CASSAQGAGGPLQFF
>-|TRBD1|TRBV12-3/TRBV12-4|TRBJ2-7
TGTGCCAGCAGTAGGACAGGGGGTGGAGCGGGGTCCGTCTACGAGCAGTACTTC
CASSRTGGGAGSVYEQYF
>few|-|TRBV6-1|TRBJ1-1
TGTGCCAGCAGCGGACACCCTACTGAAGCTTTCTTT
CASSGHPTEAFF
>-|-|TRBV6-2/TRBV6-3|TRBJ2-1
TGTGCCAGCAGTCCCGGCCGGGGAGGCGTGTACAATGAGCAGTTCTTC
CASSPGRGGVYNEQFF
>many|TRBD1|TRBV29-1|TRBJ2-1
TGCAGCGTTGAAGATCGGGACAGGGGATCCTACAATGAGCAGTTCTTC
CSVEDRDRGSYNEQFF
>few|-|TRBV29-1|TRBJ2-3
TGCAGCGGGACGACCTCATTTACGCAGTATTTT
CSGTTSFTQYF
>few|TRBD2|TRBV5-6|TRBJ2-1
TGTGCCAGCAGCCGTGTAGCGGGGGTAGGCTATGAGCAGTTCTTC
CASSRVAGVGYEQFF
>-|-|TRBV27|TRBJ2-4
TGTGCCAGCAGTTCGTACAGGAGAGGGTTAGCCAAAAACATTCAGTACTTC
CASSSYRRGLAKNIQYF
>few|-|TRBV7-9|TRBJ2-3
TGTGCCAGCAGCCACACGGAGGGGGGGGATACGCAGTATTTT
CASSHTEGGDTQYF
>few|-|TRBV12-3/TRBV12-4|TRBJ1-4
TGTGCCAGCAGTTTGGACGGTTTAGGAAAACTGTTTTTT
CASSLDGLGKLFF
>-|-|TRBV4-3|TRBJ2-1
TGCGCCAGCAGCCAAGACATCCCAGCGGAGCAGTTCTTC
CASSQDIPAEQFF
>many|TRBD2|TRBV7-8|TRBJ2-7
TGTGCCAGCAGCTTACCAGCGGGATGGGGACCCGAGCAGTACTTC
CASSLPAGWGPEQYF
>-|TRBD2|TRBV7-7|TRBJ2-5
TGTGCCAGCAGCCGGGGACTAGCGGGCCGACAAGAGACCCAGTACTTC
CASSRGLAGRQETQYF
>many|-|TRBV5-1|TRBJ2-7
TGCGCCAGCAGGAATGCCGGGACCGGAGAAGAGCAGTACTTC
CASRNAGTGEEQYF